This T cell receptor (beta chain) derives from a study of spatial heterogeneity in lung cancer. Study-wide context: Detection of beta-chain sequences consistently exceeded that of alpha-chain sequences.

Described time point: sample taken at primary tumor resection. In each case, whole RNA from tumor, nontumor lung or frozen PBMC was sequenced unsorted. Each molecule of TCR cDNA was tagged with one unique molecular identifier. TCRdb fed the 5' RACE reads into MiXCR, producing one record per CDR3 protein. Here the sample spans some 2,700 distinct CDR3 sequences, 13% being singletons. The V and J ends lost 3 bases and 3 bases, in that order; junction bases with no gene match: 7. From germline, CDR1 is KGHDR and CDR2 SFDVKD. The CDR3 consists of 15 residues. This clonotype turned up a few times. This sample comprised PBMCs, obtained at surgery. The source is a male donor with early-stage non-small cell lung cancer. The chain couples TRBV24-1 to TRBJ2-7; 7 bases agree with TRBD2. CDR3 in amino acids: CATSDRASGFYEQYF. The CDR3 nucleotides read TGTGCCACCAGTGATCGGGCTAGCGGATTCTACGAGCAGTACTTC.